This T cell receptor (beta chain) was sequenced in a study of monozygotic twins with inflammatory bowel disease. Broader study findings: Any single strong signal or clonotype tied to IBD lacked support. Healthy twins shared more clonotypes with others than IBD patients, most markedly active ones.

UMIs that had a 6-nucleotide sample barcode were put in using template switching. Using the 5' RACE reads, TCRdb records one entry per CDR3 protein without DNA. Here the sample table reports about 210,000 distinct CDR3 sequences. About this clonotype: Its antigen is still unknown.

The CDR3 has 13 amino acids. Germline V gene lookup returns CDR1 SGHRS and CDR2 YFSETQ. The chain links TRBV5-1 to TRBJ2-1; the D call from TCRdb, TRBD1, cannot be confirmed without DNA. The sequenced sample consisted of blood. The TCR originated in a human donor with ulcerative colitis or Crohn's disease, or a healthy co-twin of an affected twin (not recorded which). The CDR3 reads CASSLRRGLEQFF.